These T cell receptor beta chains were read from a single sample in a study of shared clonotypes between healthy human individuals. The data were produced by immunoSEQ multiplex PCR, yet TCRdb's version contains in-frame clones alone and is incomplete. Of about 470,000 clones in the sample, 79% were seen once. The sample consisted of PBMCs. The source of these receptors is a middle-aged woman in good health. Some clones in this sample may be carry-over from other donors' samples. CDR3s include the opening cysteine and the closing phenylalanine or tryptophan. The D gene is left open where the match is weak. Rows may omit the clone size; those that give it use once, few, many or a size class.

clone_size	j_call	d_call	v_call	cdr3_nt	cdr3_aa
NA	TRBJ1-4	NA	TRBV18	TGTGCCAGCTCACCGCAGGGGAACAATGAAAAACTGTTTTTT	CASSPQGNNEKLFF
NA	TRBJ2-5	TRBD2	TRBV7-6	TGTGCCAGCAGCTTAGGGGCGGGAGTTGAGACCCAGTACTTC	CASSLGAGVETQYF
NA	TRBJ2-1	TRBD2	TRBV19	TGTGCCAGTAGTACGCTAGCGGGAGGAGTCGATGAGCAGTTCTTC	CASSTLAGGVDEQFF
few	TRBJ1-1	TRBD1	TRBV12-5	TGTGCTAGTGGTCTGGGACAGGGGATGAACACTGAAGCTTTCTTT	CASGLGQGMNTEAFF
few	TRBJ2-5	NA	TRBV5-4	TGTGCCAGCAGCTTGCAAGAGACCCAGTACTTC	CASSLQETQYF
NA	TRBJ2-2	TRBD1	TRBV4-2	TGTGCCAGCAGCCCGATGGACAGGTCGAACACCGGGGAGCTGTTTTTT	CASSPMDRSNTGELFF
once	TRBJ2-3	NA	TRBV20-1	TGCAGTGCTAGAGCCACAGATACGCAGTATTTT	CSARATDTQYF
once	TRBJ2-7	TRBD2	TRBV13	TGTGCCAGCGGGACTAGCGGGAGCTCCTACGAGCAGTACTTC	CASGTSGSSYEQYF
NA	TRBJ1-1	NA	TRBV21-1	TGTGCCAGCAGCCCGCCCCTAGAGGGACAGGGATGGACTGAAGCTTTCTTT	CASSPPLEGQGWTEAFF
NA	TRBJ2-3	NA	TRBV5-4	TGTGCCAGCAGCTTGCGAGGGATCGCAGATACGCAGTATTTT	CASSLRGIADTQYF
NA	TRBJ2-1	TRBD1	TRBV28	TGTGCCAGCAGTTCCCGACAGGGTTCCTACAATGAGCAGTTCTTC	CASSSRQGSYNEQFF
once	TRBJ2-7	NA	TRBV4-1	TGCGCCAGCAGCCAAGATCCCGAGCAGTACTTC	CASSQDPEQYF
NA	TRBJ1-4	NA	TRBV5-6	TGTGCCAGCAGCGCGACGTGGGGTGAAAAACTGTTTTTT	CASSATWGEKLFF
NA	TRBJ2-1	NA	TRBV5-6	TGTGCCAGCAGTTATGGCATCGAGCGGCGGAATGAGCAGTTCTTC	CASSYGIERRNEQFF
NA	TRBJ1-5	NA	TRBV19	TGTGCCAGTAATCCTAACAGGGAGCGCAATCAGCCCCAGCATTTT	CASNPNRERNQPQHF
NA	TRBJ2-3	TRBD2	TRBV4-1	TGCGCCAGCAGCCAAGGGACGGGGGTAGGGCTAGCGGGAGGCGTAACGCAGTATTTT	CASSQGTGVGLAGGVTQYF
once	TRBJ1-2	TRBD1	TRBV6-5	TGTGCCAGCAGTTACAATCAAGACAGGGGCGTTGGCTACACCTTC	CASSYNQDRGVGYTF
once	TRBJ2-1	NA	TRBV9	TGTGCCAGCAGCGTAGGAGACGGATCTTACAATGAGCAGTTCTTC	CASSVGDGSYNEQFF
once	TRBJ2-7	NA	TRBV7-9	TGTGCCAGCAGCTTAGTAGGGGCGAGCTACGAGCAGTACTTC	CASSLVGASYEQYF
few	TRBJ2-7	TRBD2	TRBV5-4	TGTGCCAGCAGCTTGGGTGGCGTCGGGGGGAACCCCTACGAGCAGTACTTC	CASSLGGVGGNPYEQYF
once	TRBJ2-3	NA	TRBV2	TGTGCCAGCAGTGGTAACGGACTCTTCTTTTCCACAGATACGCAGTATTTT	CASSGNGLFFSTDTQYF
NA	TRBJ2-7	NA	TRBV5-1	TGCGCCAGCAGCATGGACGGGGGTCGGTACGAGCAGTACTTC	CASSMDGGRYEQYF